This TCR beta chain was captured in a study of neurological immune-mediated disorders. The time point was: longitudinal time-point 1 (baseline). General study results and limits: Patients with HTLV-1-associated myelopathy had the highest level of TCR clonal expansion, whereas patients with multiple sclerosis had the lowest level, falling beneath the level found in healthy controls. None of the CDR3 amino acid sequences of expanded clones recurred across subjects, suggesting private repertoires in all groups.

It was by 5'RACE with 10-nucleotide random UMIs that the cDNA was made. TCRdb fed the 5' RACE reads into MiXCR, producing one record per CDR3 protein. The sample lists some 68,000 distinct CDR3 sequences, approximately 13% occurring once. On this clonotype itself: Its antigen is currently unknown.

The ends lost 5 bases at V and 2 bases at J; junction bases unmatched: 3. The CDR3 loop spans 15 amino acids. Germline V gene lookup returns CDR1 SGHTA and CDR2 FQGTGA. The rearrangement links TRBV7-3 to TRBJ2-1; 10 bases are shared with TRBD2. Sample: PBMCs. The sequence derives from a female donor with HTLV-1-associated myelopathy (HAM/TSP). The DNA of the CDR3 is TGTGCCAGCAGCATTAGCGGGGGGCCCTACAATGAGCAGTTCTTC. This encodes CASSISGGPYNEQFF. Supplemented by reference TRBV7-3 and TRBJ2-1, the full variable domain reads GAGVSQTPSNKVTEKGKYVELRCDPISGHTALYWYRQSLGQGPEFLIYFQGTGAADDSGLPNDRFFAVRPEGSVSTLKIQRTERGDSAVYLCASSISGGPYNEQFFGPGTRLTVL.